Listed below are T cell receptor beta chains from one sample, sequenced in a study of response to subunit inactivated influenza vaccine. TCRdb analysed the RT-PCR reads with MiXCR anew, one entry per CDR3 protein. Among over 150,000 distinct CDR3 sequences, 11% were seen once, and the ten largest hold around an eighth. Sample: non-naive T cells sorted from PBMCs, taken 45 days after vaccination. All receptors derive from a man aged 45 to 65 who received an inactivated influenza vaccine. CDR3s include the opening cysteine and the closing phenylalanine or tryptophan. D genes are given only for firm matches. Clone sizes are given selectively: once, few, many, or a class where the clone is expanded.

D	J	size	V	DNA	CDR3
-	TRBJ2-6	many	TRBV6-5	TGTGCCAGCAGAAGACACCGGGCCACAGGGTCTGGGGCCAACGTCCTGACTTTC	CASRRHRATGSGANVLTF
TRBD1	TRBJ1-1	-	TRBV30	TGTGCCTGGAGTCCCGGGACAGGGGGCTTTATTAACACTGAAGCTTTCTTT	CAWSPGTGGFINTEAFF
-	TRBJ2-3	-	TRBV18	TGTGCCAGCTCACCGAACGGGGGAGGCACAGATACGCAGTATTTT	CASSPNGGGTDTQYF
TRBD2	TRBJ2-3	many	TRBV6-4	TGTGCCAGCAGTACCAGCGGGGGGGCCGGAGATACGCAGTATTTT	CASSTSGGAGDTQYF
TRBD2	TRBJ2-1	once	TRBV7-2	TGTGCCAGCAGCTTAGGGCTAGCGGGAGGAGGGGGGCAGTTCTTC	CASSLGLAGGGGQFF
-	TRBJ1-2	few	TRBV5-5	TGTGCCAGCAGCTTGGGGCAGGAATACCCTAACTATGGCTACACCTTC	CASSLGQEYPNYGYTF
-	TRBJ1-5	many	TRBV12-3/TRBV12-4	TGTGCCAGCCGGAGAGGGAAACAATGGAATCAGCCCCAGCATTTT	CASRRGKQWNQPQHF
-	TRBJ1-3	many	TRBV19	TGTGCCAGTCGCCAATCCGGGACGGCTGGAAACACCATATATTTT	CASRQSGTAGNTIYF
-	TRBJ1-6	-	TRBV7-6	TGTGCCAGCAGCCCATACGGACGGGGACGGCGAGCGTCACCCCTCCACTTT	CASSPYGRGRRASPLHF
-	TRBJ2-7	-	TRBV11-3	TGTGCCAGCAGCCCCCCTTGGAGTCAGGAGCAGTACTTC	CASSPPWSQEQYF
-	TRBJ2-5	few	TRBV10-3	TGTGCCATCAGTGAGTCGAGGGATGAAGAGACCCAGTACTTC	CAISESRDEETQYF
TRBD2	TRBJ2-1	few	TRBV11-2	TGTGCCAGCAGCTTAGTAGCGGGGGATGTCCGCTCCTACAATGAGCAGTTCTTC	CASSLVAGDVRSYNEQFF
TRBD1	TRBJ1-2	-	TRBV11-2	TGTGCCAGTACCGGGACAGGGGGTACTATTGGCTACACCTTC	CASTGTGGTIGYTF
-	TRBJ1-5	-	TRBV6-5	TGTGCCAGCAGTTACCGGGGCCTGTCCCGTCGGGATCAGCCCCAGCATTTT	CASSYRGLSRRDQPQHF
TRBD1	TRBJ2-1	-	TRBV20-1	TGCAGTGCTAGAGATCGCAGGGGGTCCTTGGTCCATGAGCAGTTCTTC	CSARDRRGSLVHEQFF
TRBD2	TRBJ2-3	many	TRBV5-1	TGCGCCAGCAGCTTGACGGGAGGGGGCACAGATACGCAGTATTTT	CASSLTGGGTDTQYF
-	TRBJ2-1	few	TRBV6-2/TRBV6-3	TGTGCCAGCATGGATAGGGACTCGCTCAATGAGCAGTTCTTC	CASMDRDSLNEQFF
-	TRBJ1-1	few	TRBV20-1	TGCAGTGCTAGTGAGAAGTTTACTGAAGCTTTCTTT	CSASEKFTEAFF
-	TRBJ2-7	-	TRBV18	TGTGCCAGCTCACCACCGGGATTAGGGTGGTACGAGCAGTACTTC	CASSPPGLGWYEQYF
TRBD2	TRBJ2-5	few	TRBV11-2	TGTGCCAGCAGCTTGGTCTCTAGCGGGCAAGAGACCCAGTACTTC	CASSLVSSGQETQYF
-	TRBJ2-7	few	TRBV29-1	TGCAGCGCCGGAGCTAGCGTCGCCTACGAGCAGTACTTC	CSAGASVAYEQYF
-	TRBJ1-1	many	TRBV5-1	TGCGCCAGCAGCCACGAGAGGGGCGAAGCTTTCTTT	CASSHERGEAFF
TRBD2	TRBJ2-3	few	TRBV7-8	TGTGCCAGCAGCCCCACGGGACTAAGCAACACAGATACGCAGTATTTT	CASSPTGLSNTDTQYF
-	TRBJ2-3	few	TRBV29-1	TGCAGCGTTGAACCGGCAGATACGCAGTATTTT	CSVEPADTQYF
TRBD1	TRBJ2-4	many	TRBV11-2	TGTGCCAGCAGCCAAATAGACAGGGGGCTTGCCAAAAACATTCAGTACTTC	CASSQIDRGLAKNIQYF
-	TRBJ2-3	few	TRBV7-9	TGTGCCACCGCCGAGGGAATACTCATTTCTAGCACAGATACGCAGTATTTT	CATAEGILISSTDTQYF